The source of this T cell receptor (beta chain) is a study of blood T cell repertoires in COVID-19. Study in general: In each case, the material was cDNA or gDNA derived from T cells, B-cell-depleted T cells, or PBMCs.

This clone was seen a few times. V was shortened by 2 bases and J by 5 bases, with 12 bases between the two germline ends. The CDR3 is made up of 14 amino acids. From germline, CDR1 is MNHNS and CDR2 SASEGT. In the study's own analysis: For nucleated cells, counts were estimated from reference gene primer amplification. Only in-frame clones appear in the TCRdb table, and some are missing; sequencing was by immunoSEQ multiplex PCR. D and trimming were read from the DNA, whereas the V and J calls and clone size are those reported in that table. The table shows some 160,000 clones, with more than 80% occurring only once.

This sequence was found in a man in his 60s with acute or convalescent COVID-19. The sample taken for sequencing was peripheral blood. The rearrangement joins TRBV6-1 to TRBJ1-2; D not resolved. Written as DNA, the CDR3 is TGTGCCAGCAGTGAACGGGGAGAAGGGTATGGCTACACCTTC. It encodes CASSERGEGYGYTF.